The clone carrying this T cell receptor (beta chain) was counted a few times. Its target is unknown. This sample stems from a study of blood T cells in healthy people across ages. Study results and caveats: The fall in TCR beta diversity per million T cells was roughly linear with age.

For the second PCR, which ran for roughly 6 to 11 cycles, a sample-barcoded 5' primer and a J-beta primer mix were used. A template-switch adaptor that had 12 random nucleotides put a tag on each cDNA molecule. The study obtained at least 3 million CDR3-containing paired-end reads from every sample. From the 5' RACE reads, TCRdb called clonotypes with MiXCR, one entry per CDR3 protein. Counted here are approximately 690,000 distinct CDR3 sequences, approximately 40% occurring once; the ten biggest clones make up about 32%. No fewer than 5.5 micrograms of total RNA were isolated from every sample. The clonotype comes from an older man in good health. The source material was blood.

The CDR3 sequence: CSVETKGTGELFF. The CDR3 bases are TGCAGCGTTGAAACCAAGGGGACCGGGGAGCTGTTTTTT. The rearrangement links TRBV29-1 to TRBJ2-2, with a weak D call TRBD1 (5 bases). CDR1 and CDR2 from the germline V gene are SQVTM and ANQGSEA. This CDR3 spans 13 amino acids. V lost 2 bases to trimming and J lost 5 bases, with 9 bases between them.